The present TCR beta chain was sequenced within a study of blood T cell repertoires in COVID-19. Looking at the study overall: COVID-19 samples collected from the United States, Italy and Spain covered acute and convalescent phases.

Per the study methods: Reference gene primer amplification gave nucleated cell count estimates. Here immunoSEQ multiplex PCR was the method, and the copy in TCRdb shows in-frame clones only, minus some. From that table come the V and J calls and clone size; the DNA was used to work out D and trimming. The profile covers under 250,000 clones, with around 81% appearing a single time and more than 6% taken by the ten largest. After removal of 2 bases from V and 3 bases from J, the junction contained 8 bases not matched to a gene. The CDR3 has 16 amino acids. Germline V gene data show CDR1 as SGHAT and CDR2 as FQNNGV.

Material: peripheral blood. The clonotype comes from an older woman with active or convalescent COVID-19. This chain links TRBV11-2 with TRBJ1-1; 8 bases are a match to TRBD1. CDR3 DNA: TGTGCCAGCAGCTTATCTATGTCAGGGGGCTACACTGAAGCTTTCTTT. Encoded protein: CASSLSMSGGYTEAFF.